This T cell receptor beta chain was obtained from a study of blood T cell repertoires in COVID-19. Study-wide context: Sources were T cells, B-cell-depleted T cells, or PBMCs; the material itself was cDNA or gDNA.

Germline CDR1 LGHDT, CDR2 YNNKEL (reference sequence). This CDR3 is 14 amino acids long. Trimming shortened V by 1 base and J by 6 bases, and 12 bases separated the two germline ends. Assay used: immunoSEQ multiplex PCR; TCRdb lists only in-frame clones, some missing. This table has 15,000 to 20,000 clones, around 88% appearing once. This clone was counted between two and nine times. Sequencing input: peripheral blood. The chain recombines TRBV3-1 (or the pseudogene TRBV3-2) with TRBJ1-2; D is perhaps TRBD1 (6 bases). This TCR was recovered from a human donor in a cohort sampled during active COVID-19. CDR3 amino acids: CASSQGGQGHGYTF. The CDR3 region has the DNA TGTGCCAGCAGCCAAGGGGGACAAGGCCATGGCTACACCTTC.